This T cell receptor beta chain was observed in a study of cytomegalovirus exposure and HLA in healthy donors. The study ran its PCR with 60 Vbeta and 13 Jbeta primers. Method: immunoSEQ multiplex PCR; TCRdb's copy keeps in-frame clones and lacks some. The sample has 210,000 or so clones, roughly 89% seen once; the top ten hold roughly 0.99%. The CDR3 runs 15 residues. CDR1 is SGHKS and CDR2 is YYEKEE in the germline V gene (reference sequence). The germline V and J ends were trimmed by 0 bases and 1 base, with 7 bases remaining between them. In regard to this clone: The antigen is unknown.

Study findings and constraints: In a later analysis, TCR beta V- and J-gene trimming showed a link to a missense DCLRE1C variant.

The chain combines TRBV5-5 with TRBJ2-2, with D unresolved. The sample comprised PBMCs. This TCR derives from a woman between 18 and 30 years old in good health and CMV-seronegative. The chain's CDR3 is CASSLAPGNTGELFF. The CDR3 DNA sequence: TGTGCCAGCAGCTTGGCTCCGGGGAACACCGGGGAGCTGTTTTTT.